The 10 T cell receptor beta chains in this list originate from one sample, sequenced in a study of Graves' ophthalmopathy and Graves' hyperthyroidism. Amplified material comprised TCR beta CDR3 regions derived from RNA transcripts. The authors performed first-round RT-PCR with HTBI primers and then a second-round multiplex PCR. TCRdb used MiXCR to reprocess the multiplex PCR reads, holding one entry per CDR3 protein. The sample lists 560,000 or so distinct CDR3 sequences, about two fifths occurring once. The sequencing input was peripheral blood or thyroid tissue (not recorded which). The receptors were sampled from an adult man with Graves' hyperthyroidism.

The genes are TRBV7-9 and TRBJ2-7; unclear D gene. Trimming shortened V by 5 bases and J by 4 bases, and 21 bases separated the two germline ends. Per germline, CDR1 SEHNR and CDR2 FQNEAQ (reference sequence). The CDR3 runs to 16 residues. The CDR3 region has the DNA TGTGCCAGCAGCCACGGGTTTCCAGCCAACCCATACGAGCAGTACTTC. As protein: CASSHGFPANPYEQYF. The entire variable domain, with the rest obtained from reference TRBV7-9 and TRBJ2-7, is as follows: DTGVSQNPRHKITKRGQNVTFRCDPISEHNRLYWYRQTLGQGPEFLTYFQNEAQLEKSRLLSDRFSAERPKGSFSTLEIQRTEQGDSAMYLCASSHGFPANPYEQYFGPGTRLTVT.

A word on this clonotype: The junction departs from the called germline gene at one end, perhaps through a read error. The chain has TRBV29-1 and TRBJ2-5; TRBD2 matches 10 bases. Germline V gene sequence: CDR1 SQVTM, CDR2 ANQGSEA. This CDR3 region has 13 residues. The CDR3 nucleotides read TGCAGCGTTGACGTAGCGGGAGGAGAGACTCAGTACTTC. Translated, it gives CSVDVAGGETQYF.

This clonotype was counted only a few times. This chain joins TRBV7-3 and TRBJ1-2; 9 nucleotides agree with TRBD1. The junction had 7 bases not matched to a gene; V was cut back by 6 bases and J by 8 bases. The CDR3 extends over 13 amino acids. CDR1 and CDR2 (germline): SGHTA, FQGTGA. CDR3: CASRITGGGGYTF. CDR3 DNA sequence: TGTGCCAGCAGAATAACAGGGGGCGGAGGCTACACCTTC.

This clonotype was detected once. The chain couples TRBV9 to TRBJ2-7; 10 bases map to TRBD2. Trimming removed 0 bases from V and 4 bases from J; junction bases left unmatched: 4. The CDR3 runs 15 residues. The V gene's germline CDR1 is SGDLS and CDR2 YYNGEE. The CDR3 loop is CASSVDTSGTYEQYF. The CDR3, as DNA: TGTGCCAGCAGCGTAGACACTAGCGGGACGTACGAGCAGTACTTC.

The chain links TRBV7-2 to TRBJ1-5; unclear D gene. The CDR3 is made up of 16 amino acids. Deletions cut 1 base from V and 7 bases from J, with 17 bases between. CDR1 and CDR2 from the germline V gene are SGHTA and FQGNSA. Here the CDR3 reads CASSLEVAGSGQPQHF. CDR3 nucleotide sequence: TGTGCCAGCAGCTTAGAGGTGGCGGGATCGGGCCAGCCCCAGCATTTT.

This clonotype was recorded a few times. V is TRBV4-1 and J is TRBJ2-7, with D possibly being TRBD2 (5 bases). The CDR3 extends over 15 amino acids. Germline loops: CDR1 MGHRA, CDR2 YSYEKL. With 5 bases removed from V and 3 bases from J, the gap between germline ends came to 17 bases. In nucleotides, the CDR3 is TGCGCCAGCAGCATAGACTGGATCGGGGACTACGAGCAGTACTTC. This translates into CASSIDWIGDYEQYF.

This clonotype was seen ten or more times. This CDR3 is CASNGRDETQYF. Here the CDR3 DNA reads TGTGCCAGCAACGGGAGAGATGAGACCCAGTACTTC. J is TRBJ2-5 and V is TRBV25-1; D is perhaps TRBD2 (6 bases). CDR1 and CDR2 (germline): MGHDK, SYGVNS. Between the trimmed V and J ends, which lost 7 bases and 5 bases, there was a span of 11 bases. This CDR3 has 12 residues.

Points on this clonotype: A much larger clonotype is one base distant, so this may be a read error. The chain couples TRBV2 to TRBJ1-5; the D gene is possibly TRBD1 (5 bases). V shed 8 bases and J shed 2 bases, with 10 bases lying between them. The CDR3 has 13 amino acids. CDR1 is SNHLY, CDR2 FYNNEI, per germline. CDR3 sequence (DNA): TGTGCCAGCGCTGGGACTGGCAATCAGCCCCAGCATTTT. Its translation is CASAGTGNQPQHF.

The chain has TRBV5-4 and TRBJ2-7, with TRBD1 matching 12 bases. V was clipped by 7 bases and J by 7 bases; unmatched bases: 12. CDR3 size: 15 residues. Germline CDR1 SGHNT, CDR2 YYREEE (reference sequence). This CDR3 reads CASSITGTGGLEQYF. CDR3 DNA: TGTGCCAGCTCAATTACCGGGACAGGGGGCTTGGAGCAGTACTTC.

This clonotype appeared many times. A read error may produce the germline difference seen at one junction end. This chain joins TRBV20-1 and TRBJ2-7; 14 bases align to TRBD2. The germline CDR1 and CDR2 sequences are DFQATT and SNEGSKA (reference sequence). This CDR3 spans 14 amino acids. CDR3 sequence (DNA): TGCAGTGCCAGAGGGACTAGCGGGAGAGGCGAGCAGTACTTC. Protein: CSARGTSGRGEQYF.